Listed here are 26 T cell receptor beta chains from one sample, sequenced in a study of low-dose radiotherapy and immunotherapy resistance in tumors. Priming of first-strand cDNA relied on TRAV- and TRBV-specific primers (covering alpha and beta chains). For amplifying TCRs, the PCR ran for approximately 18 cycles with Phusion, which was used together with a constant-region primer and the adapter on the V primers. TCRdb reprocessed the reads with MiXCR, giving one entry per CDR3 protein. The data contain 65,000 to 85,000 distinct CDR3 sequences, around 17% of them singletons. The time point was: after trial treatment. Treatment reported: LDRT plus nivolumab, ipilimumab, low-dose cyclophosphamide and aspirin (RACIN trial). Sequences were derived from PBMCs, sampled after low-dose radiotherapy plus immunotherapy. The receptors originated from a male donor with prostate cancer.

Ten or more counts support this clonotype. Written as DNA, the CDR3 is TGTGCCAGCAGTGTGGACTACTACAATGAGCAGTTCTTC. This gives the protein CASSVDYYNEQFF. V gene TRBV6-1 combines with J gene TRBJ2-1; the D gene is possibly TRBD2 (6 bases). The CDR3 has 13 amino acids. Germline V CDR1 and CDR2: MNHNS, SASEGT. The ends were cut back, 4 bases at V and 3 bases at J, with 7 bases in the middle.

The chain is built from TRBV29-1 and TRBJ2-4, with TRBD1 identical over 8 bases. The germline gives CDR1 SQVTM, CDR2 ANQGSEA. CDR3 length equals 14 residues. With 6 bases clipped from V and 6 bases from J, the junction kept 10 bases outside the gene matches. For the CDR3, the DNA is TGCAGCGTCCAACAGGGGGACAGCAGAAACATTCAGTACTTC. It encodes CSVQQGDSRNIQYF.

This clonotype has a count of ten or more. The rearrangement links TRBV7-3 to TRBJ2-1, with TRBD2 matching 9 bases. The ends lost 5 bases at V and 4 bases at J; junction bases unmatched: 12. Looked up from germline, CDR1 is SGHTA and CDR2 is FQGTGA. The CDR3 contains 17 residues. CDR3 nucleotides: TGTGCCAGCAGCCCGCGGACTAGCGAAAACTATTACAATGAGCAGTTCTTC. Translated: CASSPRTSENYYNEQFF.

This clonotype came up many times. The chain carries TRBV5-1 and TRBJ2-7; D is unresolved. The CDR3 consists of 14 residues. Germline V gene lookup returns CDR1 SGHRS and CDR2 YFSETQ. V lost 0 bases, J lost 5 bases, and 12 bases lay in between. The CDR3 DNA sequence: TGCGCCAGCAGCTTGGGCGAGCGATACCACGAGCAGTACTTC. It yields the protein CASSLGERYHEQYF.

In this sample, this clonotype turned up many times. J is TRBJ2-7 and V is TRBV28; 8 nucleotides line up with TRBD1. The CDR3 totals 14 residues. In germline, CDR1 is MDHEN, CDR2 SYDVKM. After removal of 6 bases from V and 1 base from J, the junction contained 5 bases not matched to a gene. The CDR3 DNA reads TGTGCCAGCAGGGACACAGGGGGATCCTACGAGCAGTACTTC. This codes for CASRDTGGSYEQYF.

This clonotype was counted a few times. The chain couples TRBV7-2 to TRBJ1-2; perhaps TRBD1 as D (6 bases). CDR3 length: 14 residues. Germline lookup yields CDR1 SGHTA and CDR2 FQGNSA. Trimming left V 0 bases short and J 8 bases short, with 13 bases between. The CDR3 is CASSLAVGAEGYTF. The CDR3 nucleotides read TGTGCCAGCAGCTTAGCTGTGGGGGCGGAAGGCTACACCTTC.

This clonotype was seen repeatedly, ten times or more. The rearrangement joins TRBV7-9 to TRBJ2-4; TRBD2 matches 7 bases. Germline V lookup: CDR1 SEHNR, CDR2 FQNEAQ (reference sequence). The CDR3 consists of 17 residues. V lost 5 bases and J lost 0; bases outside the gene matches: 10. The CDR3 loop is CASSDREGLLAKNIQYF. CDR3 sequence (DNA): TGTGCCAGCAGCGATAGGGAGGGACTCTTAGCCAAAAACATTCAGTACTTC.

This clonotype was seen repeatedly, ten times or more. The V gene is TRBV29-1, the J gene TRBJ2-3, with a possible D match to TRBD1 (7 bases). V was shortened by 4 bases and J by 1 base, with 18 bases between the two germline ends. Germline V lookup: CDR1 SQVTM, CDR2 ANQGSEA. The CDR3 covers 16 residues. CDR3 sequence reads: CSVAGGGGDGTDTQYF. In DNA form, the CDR3 reads TGCAGCGTTGCAGGGGGAGGAGGTGATGGCACAGATACGCAGTATTTT.

To note about this clonotype: A far larger clone lies a single base away; this is likely a read error. The chain employs TRBV13 and TRBJ2-1; no reliable D call. The germline CDR1 and CDR2 sequences are PRHDT and FYEKMQ (reference sequence). Trimming took 5 bases from V and 3 from J, leaving 11 bases between them. There are 14 residues in the CDR3. The CDR3 nucleotides are TGTGCCAGCAGCGGATACAGAGACTACAATGAGCAGTTCTTC. The encoded protein is CASSGYRDYNEQFF.

This clonotype was recorded at least ten times. The limits of the CDR3 on the DNA are not certain, so only TCRdb's listed CDR3 is given. The rearrangement uses TRBV7-5 and TRBJ2-1. TRBV7-5 counts as a pseudogene. The CDR3 is 18 amino acids in total, end residues counted. The CDR3 here is CISVPEASPAGTYNEQFF.

The CDR3 is CASSYSQRGPYNEQFF. The CDR3 coding sequence is TGTGCCAGCAGTTATTCTCAGCGGGGGCCTTACAATGAGCAGTTCTTC. This chain connects TRBV6-6 to TRBJ2-1, with TRBD2 identical over 8 bases. Germline CDR1 MNHNY, CDR2 SVGAGI (reference sequence). This CDR3 has 16 amino acids. V gave up 3 bases and J gave up 4 bases; unmatched junction bases: 8.

This clonotype was seen ten or more times. V and J are TRBV14 and TRBJ2-2; D call uncertain. Germline lookup yields CDR1 SGHDN and CDR2 FVKESK. This CDR3 has 16 amino acids. The V gene lost 1 base and the J gene lost 0 bases, with 9 bases spanning the gap. CDR3 amino acids: CASSQGRLANTGELFF. The CDR3 DNA reads as TGTGCCAGCAGCCAAGGGCGGCTAGCGAACACCGGGGAGCTGTTTTTT.

The chain employs TRBV20-1 and TRBJ2-7; 10 positions match TRBD2. The ends lost 5 bases at V and 5 bases at J; junction bases unmatched: 15. The CDR3 contains 16 residues. CDR1 is DFQATT, CDR2 SNEGSKA, per germline (reference sequence). The CDR3 DNA sequence: TGCAGTGCTGATCCGACGAGGCTAGCGGGAGAAGACGAGCAGTACTTC. Protein sequence: CSADPTRLAGEDEQYF.

There are a few counts of this clonotype. A far larger clone lies a single base away; this is likely a read error. The V call is TRBV28, the J call TRBJ2-1, with 7 positions matching TRBD2. The ends lost 6 bases at V and 10 bases at J; junction bases unmatched: 12. This CDR3 has 14 amino acids. Germline values: CDR1 MDHEN, CDR2 SYDVKM. The CDR3 DNA reads TGTGCCAGCAGCCCAGGCGGGGGAACCTACGAGCAGTTCTTC. This translates into CASSPGGGTYEQFF. Looking up the rest from reference TRBV28 and TRBJ2-1 gives the full variable domain: DVKVTQSSRYLVKRTGEKVFLECVQDMDHENMFWYRQDPGLGLRLIYFSYDVKMKEKGDIPEGYSVSREKKERFSLILESASTNQTSMYLCASSPGGGTYEQFFGPGTRLTVL.

Ten or more counts support this clonotype. The genes are TRBV11-2 and TRBJ2-2; the match to TRBD2 covers 15 bases. The length of the CDR3 is 17 residues. Trimming took 5 bases from V and 3 from J; bases not matched to a gene: 4. Per the germline V gene, CDR1 is SGHAT and CDR2 is FQNNGV. CDR3: CASSQWTSGRDTGELFF. DNA for the CDR3: TGTGCCAGCAGCCAGTGGACTAGCGGGAGGGACACCGGGGAGCTGTTTTTT. The full variable domain, its missing parts supplied by reference TRBV11-2 and TRBJ2-2, is EAGVAQSPRYKIIEKRQSVAFWCNPISGHATLYWYQQILGQGPKLLIQFQNNGVVDDSQLPKDRFSAERLKGVDSTLKIQPAKLEDSAVYLCASSQWTSGRDTGELFFGEGSRLTVL.

There are many counts of this clonotype. The gene calls are TRBV20-1 and TRBJ2-3, with TRBD1 as a possible D gene (6 bases). CDR1 DFQATT and CDR2 SNEGSKA come from the germline V gene (reference sequence). This CDR3 has 14 amino acids. The V end was cut by 3 bases, the J end by 7 bases, with 17 bases between. The CDR3 DNA sequence: TGCAGTGCTAGTAGGGACACTCCTCCTTATACGCAGTATTTT. This translates into CSASRDTPPYTQYF.

Concerning this clonotype itself: A single base is all that separates this from a far larger clone, so a read error is likely. V and J are TRBV28 and TRBJ2-7, with a weak D call TRBD2 (5 bases). This CDR3 has 15 amino acids. V lost 3 bases, J lost 7 bases, and 19 bases lay in between. CDR1 MDHEN and CDR2 SYDVKM come from the germline V gene. The CDR3 is CASSFVGAPRNEQYF. The CDR3 DNA is TGTGCCAGCAGTTTTGTGGGAGCCCCTAGGAATGAGCAGTACTTC.

This clonotype has ten or more counts. The chain employs TRBV19 and TRBJ1-1; D is undetermined. V lost 5 bases and J 11 bases, leaving 21 bases between the germline ends. Per the germline V gene, CDR1 is LNHDA and CDR2 is SQIVND (reference sequence). The CDR3 has 14 amino acids. The DNA of the CDR3 is TGTGCCAGTAGTTCGTCCGGACCCTGGGCGACGGCTTTCTTT. Protein product: CASSSSGPWATAFF. Complete variable domain (other parts from reference TRBV19 and TRBJ1-1): DGGITQSPKYLFRKEGQNVTLSCEQNLNHDAMYWYRQDPGQGLRLIYYSQIVNDFQKGDIAEGYSVSREKKESFPLTVTSAQKNPTAFYLCASSSSGPWATAFFGQGTRLTVV.

This clonotype was picked up many times. V is TRBV12-3 or TRBV12-4 and J is TRBJ1-5, with 9 positions matching TRBD1. This CDR3 is 16 amino acids long. Losses at the gene ends were 5 bases for V and 1 base for J; bases not matched to a gene: 6. This CDR3 is CASSPPGTGSNQPQHF. The CDR3 DNA reads TGTGCCAGCAGTCCACCTGGGACAGGGAGCAATCAGCCCCAGCATTTT.

This clonotype was observed at least ten times. The rearrangement links TRBV20-1 to TRBJ2-1; unclear D gene. In germline, CDR1 is DFQATT, CDR2 SNEGSKA (reference sequence). There are 18 residues in the CDR3. V lost 1 base to trimming and J lost 5 bases, with 24 bases between them. For the CDR3, the DNA is TGCAGTGCTAGAGTCCAACCACCCCTCGTTGATACAAACAATGAGCAGTTCTTC. It specifies CSARVQPPLVDTNNEQFF.

In its sample, this clonotype was seen many times. The rearrangement joins TRBV3-1 to TRBJ2-5; 10 bases map to TRBD2. The CDR3 extends over 16 amino acids. J was trimmed by 4 bases and V by 2 bases; bases with no gene match: 7. CDR1 and CDR2 (germline): LGHDT, YNNKEL (reference sequence). The CDR3, as DNA: TGTGCCAGCAGCCAACAAATAGCGGGAGGCAGAGAGACCCAGTACTTC. It yields the protein CASSQQIAGGRETQYF.

At least ten counts were recorded for this clonotype. V usage is TRBV6-2 or TRBV6-3 and J usage is TRBJ2-5, with 8 bases matching TRBD1. V trimming: 4 bases; J trimming: 2 bases; junction bases outside the gene matches: 9. The CDR3 loop spans 16 amino acids. CDR1 MNHEY and CDR2 SVGEGT come from the germline V gene. The CDR3 here is CASSSPGQGLQETQYF. The CDR3 DNA sequence: TGTGCCAGCAGTTCCCCTGGACAGGGCCTTCAAGAGACCCAGTACTTC.

This clonotype was counted a few times. The chain employs TRBV15 and TRBJ2-7, with a tentative D call TRBD1 (6 bases). Germline-derived CDR1 and CDR2 are LNHNV and YYDKDF (reference sequence). V was trimmed by 0 bases and J by 4 bases, leaving 13 bases between them. The CDR3 consists of 15 residues. The CDR3 is CATSREGQGNYEQYF. The CDR3 region has the DNA TGTGCCACCAGCAGAGAGGGGCAGGGGAATTACGAGCAGTACTTC.

This clonotype appeared many times. V usage is TRBV28 and J usage is TRBJ1-2; D gene uncertain. The CDR3 is made up of 14 amino acids. V lost 5 bases and J 4 bases, leaving 14 bases between the germline ends. Germline values: CDR1 MDHEN, CDR2 SYDVKM. The CDR3 nucleotides read TGTGCCAGCAGTCCGCCGGGGAACCTCTATGGCTACACCTTC. This translates into CASSPPGNLYGYTF.

The table lists this clonotype with many counts. The CDR3 is CASSTQSGETQYF. CDR3 bases: TGCGCCAGCAGCACCCAAAGCGGGGAGACCCAGTACTTC. The gene calls are TRBV5-1 and TRBJ2-5; possible D gene TRBD2, 6 bases. V gave up 4 bases and J gave up 5 bases, with 12 bases separating them. The CDR3 has 13 amino acids. Germline V gene lookup returns CDR1 SGHRS and CDR2 YFSETQ.

This clonotype appeared many times. The chain recombines TRBV27 with TRBJ2-1, with 8 bases lining up with TRBD2. V trimming: 8 bases; J trimming: 2 bases; junction bases outside the gene matches: 11. CDR1 is MNHEY and CDR2 is SMNVEV in the germline V gene (reference sequence). The CDR3 has 16 residues. In nucleotides, the CDR3 is TGTGCCAGCTCACCCTCAATAGCGGGACCCTACAATGAGCAGTTCTTC. This sequence encodes CASSPSIAGPYNEQFF.